This TCR beta chain was found in a study of blood T cell repertoires in COVID-19 (dated by TCRdb to about 2020). Regarding the research as a whole: Samples from collaborators originated in the United States, Italy and Spain and spanned both the acute and convalescent phases of COVID-19. Deeply sampled blood TCRbeta repertoires from subjects exposed to, actively infected with, or recovered from COVID-19 were included in the dataset. Samples were obtained from the ongoing ImmuneRACE study (first 160 participants) and from 1,000 to 1,500 subjects provided by 6 global collaborators. A freely available public database, intended as a resource for researchers studying the immune response to SARS-CoV-2, is where the repertoires were released. Sample metadata almost always included a de-identified subject ID, COVID-19 status, age in years and sex. Where available, HLA class I and class II types were obtained from metadata supplied by the sample provider rather than from assay-based typing. The prospective study material was composed of cDNA or gDNA derived from T cells, B-cell-depleted T cells, or PBMCs. Broader findings and caveats from the paper: How much clinical and demographic metadata was included differed by source and by participant, and the metadata was provided uncurated.

Participants in the prospective study were aged about 18 to 95 years, lived in more than 20 United States geographic areas, and enrolled through a virtual design. In the prospective study, cohorts were assigned on the basis of participant-reported clinical history obtained from a screening survey and a study questionnaire. Each participant in the prospective study had whole blood, serum and a nasopharyngeal or oropharyngeal swab collected by mobile phlebotomists. Additional blood draws and questionnaires over an approximately 2-month period could optionally be provided by prospective study participants. Prospective study blood samples were shipped either frozen or at room temperature before DNA extraction. TCRbeta CDR3 regions were amplified from genomic DNA by means of the immunoSEQ Assay, a bias-controlled multiplex PCR. Turning to the authors' computational methods: Nucleated cell counts per sample were estimated from amplification of reference gene primers within the assay. Sequence reads were collapsed and filtered to measure the absolute abundance of every unique TCRbeta CDR3 rearrangement. For each sample, productive Simpson clonality was calculated as the square root of Simpson's diversity index over productive rearrangements. TCRdb took over this immuneACCESS table, retaining in-frame rearrangements with V and J assigned. Such tables are incomplete; in checked studies, under half of the missing clones stem from an unresolved V gene, and the remainder is unexplained. V and J calls and clone size are as listed in that table; D and trimming were resolved from the DNA. This sample gives roughly 220,000 clones in total; around 88% of them show up just once. The top ten constitute roughly 14% of the sample.

The junction carries 3 bases between V and J, which are trimmed by 3 bases and 3 bases respectively. The CDR3 sequence holds 11 residues, the cysteine and phenylalanine included. The CDR3 DNA has 33 bases and is translated from base 1. Via the germline V gene (reference sequence), CDR1 is SEHNR and CDR2 FQNEAQ. In this sample, this clone turned up once. Its binding antigen is unknown. There are no base qualities to consult, and no much larger clone falls within one base. The chain employs TRBV7-9 and TRBJ2-7, with no D gene named confidently. Sequencing was performed on PBMCs or T cells enriched from blood (not recorded which). The sequence came from a woman aged 50 to 60 with acute COVID-19. The encoded CDR3 is CASSFNYEQYF. DNA sequence: TGTGCCAGCAGCTTCAACTACGAGCAGTACTTC.